These T cell receptor beta chains were read from a single sample in a study of blood T cell repertoires in COVID-19. The protocol was immunoSEQ multiplex PCR, while the TCRdb copy is restricted to in-frame clones and leaves out a portion. In the table there are about 270,000 clones, approximately 90% of which are singletons. Sequences were obtained from PBMCs or T cells enriched from blood (not recorded which). The receptors were sampled from a man between 40 and 49 years old who had been exposed to COVID-19. Both conserved end residues are part of each CDR3. The D gene is left open where the match is weak. Expanded clones get a size class; other rows say once, few or many, or leave the size out.

TRBJ2-7 | TRBD2 | - | 16 | TRBV6-5 | CASSSYSSGSVYEQYF | TGTGCCAGCAGTTCGTACTCCAGCGGGAGTGTTTACGAGCAGTACTTC
TRBJ2-3 | TRBD1 | - | 14 | TRBV19 | CASSIPGGIDTQYF | TGTGCCAGTAGTATCCCAGGGGGCATCGATACGCAGTATTTT
TRBJ1-1 | - | - | 13 | TRBV10-1 | CASSDLREAEAFF | TGCGCCAGCAGTGATTTAAGGGAGGCTGAAGCTTTCTTT
TRBJ1-6 | - | - | 23 | TRBV15 | CATSRDHLLRDAKDIGVHSPLHF | TGTGCCACCAGCAGAGATCACCTCTTGCGGGACGCTAAGGATATCGGGGTACATTCACCCCTCCACTTT
TRBJ2-7 | - | - | 12 | TRBV6-5 | CASTRLGGVRHF | TGTGCCAGCACCCGCCTGGGCGGGGTGCGGCACTTC
TRBJ2-1 | - | - | 16 | TRBV28 | CASSLWELFSYNEQFF | TGTGCCAGCAGTTTATGGGAGCTGTTCTCCTACAATGAGCAGTTCTTC
TRBJ2-7 | TRBD1 | - | 15 | TRBV5-6 | CASSLGQGALDEQYF | TGTGCCAGCAGCTTGGGACAGGGGGCTTTGGACGAGCAGTACTTC
TRBJ2-1 | TRBD1 | - | 14 | TRBV4-1 | CASSQTGGPPKQFF | TGCGCCAGCAGCCAAACAGGGGGCCCCCCTAAGCAGTTCTTC
TRBJ2-3 | - | few | 17 | TRBV4-1 | CASSQERGLGDTDTQYF | TGCGCCAGCAGCCAAGAGCGAGGGCTTGGGGACACAGATACGCAGTATTTT
TRBJ1-4 | - | - | 14 | TRBV11-3 | CASSALRGNEKLFF | TGTGCCAGCAGCGCGCTGAGGGGGAATGAAAAACTGTTTTTT